The rows below give T cell receptor beta chains drawn from one sample of a study of response to subunit inactivated influenza vaccine. TCRdb redid the calling of the RT-PCR reads with MiXCR, one entry per CDR3 protein. This table has over 650,000 distinct CDR3 sequences, roughly 20% appearing once. Sequenced material: PBMCs from blood, taken 5 to 6 days after vaccination. These receptors all come from a man aged 50-60 years who received an inactivated influenza vaccine. CDR3s include the opening cysteine and the closing phenylalanine or tryptophan. The D gene is left open where the match is weak. Clone sizes are given selectively: once, few, many, or a class where the clone is expanded.

V gene	J gene	D gene	clone size	CDR3 protein	CDR3 DNA
TRBV6-2/TRBV6-3	TRBJ1-1	NA	once	CASSYSPGQQNTEAFF	TGTGCCAGCAGTTACTCCCCGGGACAACAGAACACTGAAGCTTTCTTT
TRBV28	TRBJ1-2	NA	NA	CASSLGGALGGYTF	TGTGCCAGCAGTTTAGGGGGGGCCCTTGGGGGCTACACCTTC
TRBV12-3/TRBV12-4	TRBJ2-7	NA	NA	CASRRDSWGYEQYF	TGTGCCAGCAGAAGGGACTCGTGGGGCTACGAGCAGTACTTC
TRBV28	TRBJ1-2	NA	NA	CASSSPPAGYTF	TGTGCCAGCAGTTCCCCCCCGGCGGGCTACACCTTC
TRBV20-1	TRBJ1-2	TRBD1	NA	CSASARDRGFGYTF	TGCAGTGCTAGTGCCCGGGACAGGGGATTTGGCTACACCTTC
TRBV7-2	TRBJ2-7	TRBD1	few	CASSGRRDRNYEQYF	TGTGCCAGCAGCGGACGCCGGGACAGGAACTACGAGCAGTACTTC
TRBV7-9	TRBJ2-3	NA	NA	CASSLQLGQRTDTQYF	TGTGCCAGCAGCCTCCAGTTAGGCCAACGCACAGATACGCAGTATTTT
TRBV2	TRBJ2-4	NA	NA	CASSVVGPNIQYF	TGTGCCAGCAGTGTGGTAGGGCCCAACATTCAGTACTTC
TRBV6-4	TRBJ2-1	TRBD1	few	CASSDQGTGGQFF	TGTGCCAGCAGTGACCAAGGGACAGGGGGGCAGTTCTTC
TRBV28	TRBJ1-5	TRBD1	NA	CASSPTRTGHNQPQHF	TGTGCCAGCAGCCCAACCCGGACAGGGCACAATCAGCCCCAGCATTTT
TRBV24-1	TRBJ2-7	TRBD2	NA	CATSGRESMYEQYF	TGTGCCACCAGTGGGCGGGAGTCGATGTACGAGCAGTACTTC